This T cell receptor beta chain was sequenced for a study of OX40 agonist ivuxolimab in advanced cancers. V lost 0 bases, J lost 4 bases, and 6 bases stayed unmatched. This CDR3 region has 15 residues. Germline V lookup: CDR1 LNHNV, CDR2 YYDKDF (reference sequence). Using immunoSEQ multiplex PCR, the repertoire was profiled, and TCRdb retains in-frame clones only, with some absent. The sample lists some 58,000 clones; roughly nine tenths were seen once. This sample comprised CD4+ or CD8+ T cells sorted from blood, obtained in a trial of the OX40 agonist ivuxolimab. The TCR comes from an adult with an advanced solid tumor such as melanoma, head and neck, liver or kidney cancer. The rearrangement uses TRBV15 and TRBJ2-7; TRBD1 matches 7 bases. In nucleotides, the CDR3 is TGTGCCACCAGCAGAGATCCACAGGGGCAATACGAGCAGTACTTC. Protein product: CATSRDPQGQYEQYF. The entire variable domain, with the rest obtained from reference TRBV15 and TRBJ2-7, is as follows: DAMVIQNPRYQVTQFGKPVTLSCSQTLNHNVMYWYQQKSSQAPKLLFHYYDKDFNNEADTPDNFQSRRPNTSFCFLDIRSPGLGDTAMYLCATSRDPQGQYEQYFGPGTRLTVT.